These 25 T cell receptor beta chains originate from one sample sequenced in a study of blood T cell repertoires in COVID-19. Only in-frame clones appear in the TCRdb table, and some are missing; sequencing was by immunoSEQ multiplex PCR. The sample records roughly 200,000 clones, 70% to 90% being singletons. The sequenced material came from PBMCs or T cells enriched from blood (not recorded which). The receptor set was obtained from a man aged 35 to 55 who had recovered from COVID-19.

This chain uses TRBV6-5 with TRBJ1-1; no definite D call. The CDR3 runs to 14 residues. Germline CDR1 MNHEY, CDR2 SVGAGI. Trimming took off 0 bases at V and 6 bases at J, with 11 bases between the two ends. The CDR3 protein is CASSYSAGIAEAFF. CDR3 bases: TGTGCCAGCAGTTACTCAGCGGGGATAGCTGAAGCTTTCTTT.

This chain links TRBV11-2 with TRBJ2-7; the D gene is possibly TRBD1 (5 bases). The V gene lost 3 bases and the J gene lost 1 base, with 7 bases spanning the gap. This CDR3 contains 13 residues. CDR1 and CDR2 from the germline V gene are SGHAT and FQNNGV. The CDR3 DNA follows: TGTGCCAGCAGCTTGGGGCAGTCCTACGAGCAGTACTTC. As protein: CASSLGQSYEQYF.

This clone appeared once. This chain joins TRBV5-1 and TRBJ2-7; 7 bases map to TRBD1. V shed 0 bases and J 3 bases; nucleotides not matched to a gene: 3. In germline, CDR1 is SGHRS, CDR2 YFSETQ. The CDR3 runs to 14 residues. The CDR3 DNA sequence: TGCGCCAGCAGCTTGGGGACAGGATACTACGAGCAGTACTTC. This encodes CASSLGTGYYEQYF. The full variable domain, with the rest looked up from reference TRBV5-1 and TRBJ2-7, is KAGVTQTPRYLIKTRGQQVTLSCSPISGHRSVSWYQQTPGQGLQFLFEYFSETQRNKGNFPGRFSGRQFSNSRSEMNVSTLELGDSALYLCASSLGTGYYEQYFGPGTRLTVT.

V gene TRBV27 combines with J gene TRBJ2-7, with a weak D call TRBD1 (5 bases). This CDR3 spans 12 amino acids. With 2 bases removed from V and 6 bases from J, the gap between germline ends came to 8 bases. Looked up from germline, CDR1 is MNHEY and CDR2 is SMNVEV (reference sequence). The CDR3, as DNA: TGTGCCAGCAGTTTAACTGGGGCCGAGCAGTACTTC. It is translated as CASSLTGAEQYF.

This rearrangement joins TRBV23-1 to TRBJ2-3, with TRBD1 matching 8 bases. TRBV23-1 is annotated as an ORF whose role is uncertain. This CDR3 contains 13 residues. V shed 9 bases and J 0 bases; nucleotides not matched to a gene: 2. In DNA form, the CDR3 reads TGCGCCAGTTGGGACAGGAGCACAGATACGCAGTATTTT. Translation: CASWDRSTDTQYF.

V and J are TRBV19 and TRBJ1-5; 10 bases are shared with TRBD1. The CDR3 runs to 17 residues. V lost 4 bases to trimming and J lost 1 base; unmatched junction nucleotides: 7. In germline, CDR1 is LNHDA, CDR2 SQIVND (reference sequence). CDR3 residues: CASSTELGQGSNQPQHF. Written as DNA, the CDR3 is TGTGCCAGTAGTACGGAATTGGGACAGGGGAGCAATCAGCCCCAGCATTTT.

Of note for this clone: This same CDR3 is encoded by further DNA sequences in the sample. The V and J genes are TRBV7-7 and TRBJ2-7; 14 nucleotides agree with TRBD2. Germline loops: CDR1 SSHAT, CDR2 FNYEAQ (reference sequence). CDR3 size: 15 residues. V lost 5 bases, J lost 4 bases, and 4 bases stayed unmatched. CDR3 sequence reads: CASSVGTSGSYEQYF. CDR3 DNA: TGTGCCAGCAGCGTCGGGACTAGCGGGAGTTACGAGCAGTACTTC.

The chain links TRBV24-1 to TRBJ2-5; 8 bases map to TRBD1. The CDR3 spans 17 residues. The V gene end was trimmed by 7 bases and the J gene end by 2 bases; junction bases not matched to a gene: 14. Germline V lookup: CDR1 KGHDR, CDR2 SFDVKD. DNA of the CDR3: TGTGCCACCAGCCCCCACCCTGTCTACAGGGGGCAAGAGACCCAGTACTTC. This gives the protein CATSPHPVYRGQETQYF.

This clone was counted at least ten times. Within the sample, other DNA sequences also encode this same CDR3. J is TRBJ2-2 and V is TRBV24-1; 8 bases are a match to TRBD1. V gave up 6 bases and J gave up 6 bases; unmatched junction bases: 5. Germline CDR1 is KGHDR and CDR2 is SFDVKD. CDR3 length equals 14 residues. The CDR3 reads CATSLTGVPGELFF. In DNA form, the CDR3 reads TGTGCCACCAGTTTGACAGGGGTGCCCGGGGAGCTGTTTTTT.

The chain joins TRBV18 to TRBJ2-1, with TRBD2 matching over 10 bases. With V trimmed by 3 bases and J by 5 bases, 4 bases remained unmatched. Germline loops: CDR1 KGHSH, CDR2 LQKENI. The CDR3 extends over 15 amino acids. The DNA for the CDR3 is TGTGCCAGCTCACCTGGACTAGCGGCAAACAATGAGCAGTTCTTC. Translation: CASSPGLAANNEQFF.

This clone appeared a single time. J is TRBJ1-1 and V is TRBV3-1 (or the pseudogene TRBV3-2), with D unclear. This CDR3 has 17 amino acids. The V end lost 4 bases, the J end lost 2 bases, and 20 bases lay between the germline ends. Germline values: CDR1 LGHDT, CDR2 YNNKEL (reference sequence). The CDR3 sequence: CASSRNLNGRSNTEAFF. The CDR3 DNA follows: TGTGCCAGCAGCCGAAACCTAAACGGCAGGTCCAACACTGAAGCTTTCTTT.

The CDR3 nucleotides read TGTGCCAGCAGTCGGGGGTCCTACAATGAGCAGTTCTTC. Translation: CASSRGSYNEQFF. The gene calls are TRBV28 and TRBJ2-1; D is possibly TRBD2 (6 bases). Germline lookup yields CDR1 MDHEN and CDR2 SYDVKM. There are 13 residues in the CDR3. V lost 5 bases and J lost 1, with 6 bases in between.

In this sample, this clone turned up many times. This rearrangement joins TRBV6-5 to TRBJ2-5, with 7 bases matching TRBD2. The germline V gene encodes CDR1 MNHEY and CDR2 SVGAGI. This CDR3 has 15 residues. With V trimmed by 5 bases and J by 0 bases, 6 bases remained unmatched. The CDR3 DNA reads TGTGCCAGCAGTCTTCGACTAGCCCACCAAGAGACCCAGTACTTC. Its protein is CASSLRLAHQETQYF.

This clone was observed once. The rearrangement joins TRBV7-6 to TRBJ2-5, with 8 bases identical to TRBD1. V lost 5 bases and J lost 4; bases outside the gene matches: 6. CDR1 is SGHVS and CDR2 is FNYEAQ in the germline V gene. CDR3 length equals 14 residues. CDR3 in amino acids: CASSIGTGSETQYF. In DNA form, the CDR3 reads TGTGCCAGCAGCATAGGGACAGGTTCAGAGACCCAGTACTTC.

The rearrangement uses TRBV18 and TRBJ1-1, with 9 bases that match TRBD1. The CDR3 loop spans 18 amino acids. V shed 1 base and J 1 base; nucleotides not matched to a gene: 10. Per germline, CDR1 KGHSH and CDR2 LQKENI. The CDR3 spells CASSPLTGGADPNTEAFF. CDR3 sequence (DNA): TGTGCCAGCTCACCACTCACAGGGGGCGCAGACCCGAACACTGAAGCTTTCTTT.

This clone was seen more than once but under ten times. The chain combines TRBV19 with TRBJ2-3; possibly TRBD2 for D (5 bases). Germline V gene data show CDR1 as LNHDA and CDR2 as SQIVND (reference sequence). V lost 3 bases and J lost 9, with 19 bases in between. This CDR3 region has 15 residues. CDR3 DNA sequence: TGTGCCAGTAGTATCCTCTCCGGGGTCCCCCAGACGCAGTATTTT. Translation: CASSILSGVPQTQYF.

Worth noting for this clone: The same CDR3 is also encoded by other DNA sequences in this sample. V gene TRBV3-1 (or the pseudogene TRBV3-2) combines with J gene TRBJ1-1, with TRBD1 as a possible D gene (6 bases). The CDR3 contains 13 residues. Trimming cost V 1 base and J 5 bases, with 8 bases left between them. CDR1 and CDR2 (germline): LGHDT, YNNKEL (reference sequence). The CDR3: CASSQGQGTEAFF. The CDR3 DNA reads TGTGCCAGCAGCCAAGGCCAGGGGACTGAAGCTTTCTTT.

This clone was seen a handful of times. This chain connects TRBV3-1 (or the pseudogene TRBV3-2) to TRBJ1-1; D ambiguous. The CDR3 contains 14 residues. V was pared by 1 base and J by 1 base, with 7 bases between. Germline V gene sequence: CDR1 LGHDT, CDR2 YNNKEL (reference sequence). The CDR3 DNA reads TGTGCCAGCAGCCAAGCCCGGGGGAACACTGAAGCTTTCTTT. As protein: CASSQARGNTEAFF.

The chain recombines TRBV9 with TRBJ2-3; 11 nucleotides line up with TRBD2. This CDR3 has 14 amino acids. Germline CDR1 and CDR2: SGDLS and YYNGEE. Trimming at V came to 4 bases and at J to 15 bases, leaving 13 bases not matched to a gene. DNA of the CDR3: TGTGCCAGCAGCCCAAGAATAGCGGGGGGGCAAGTTTATTTT. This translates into CASSPRIAGGQVYF.

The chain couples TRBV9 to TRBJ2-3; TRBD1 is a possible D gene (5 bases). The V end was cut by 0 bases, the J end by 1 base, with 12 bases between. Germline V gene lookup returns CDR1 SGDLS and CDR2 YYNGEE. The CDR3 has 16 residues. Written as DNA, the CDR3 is TGTGCCAGCAGCGTAGCCCGACAGCCTGGCACAGATACGCAGTATTTT. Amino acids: CASSVARQPGTDTQYF.

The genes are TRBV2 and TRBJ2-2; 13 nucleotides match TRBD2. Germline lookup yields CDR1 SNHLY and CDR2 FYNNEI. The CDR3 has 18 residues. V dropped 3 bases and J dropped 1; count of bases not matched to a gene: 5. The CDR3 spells CASSDGLAGVGNTGELFF. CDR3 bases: TGTGCCAGCAGTGACGGACTAGCGGGAGTTGGGAACACCGGGGAGCTGTTTTTT.

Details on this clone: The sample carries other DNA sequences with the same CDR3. In nucleotides, the CDR3 is TGCGCCAGCAGCCCCGGACAGGGAAATTCACCCCTCCACTTT. The encoded protein is CASSPGQGNSPLHF. The V and J genes are TRBV5-1 and TRBJ1-6; 8 bases map to TRBD1. J lost 7 bases, V lost 4 bases, and 4 bases had no gene match. Germline values: CDR1 SGHRS, CDR2 YFSETQ. CDR3 length equals 14 residues.

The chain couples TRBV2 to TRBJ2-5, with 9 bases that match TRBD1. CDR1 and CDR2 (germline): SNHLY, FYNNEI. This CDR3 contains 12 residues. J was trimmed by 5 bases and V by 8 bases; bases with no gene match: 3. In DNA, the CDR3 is TGTGCCAGCCGGACAGGGGCTGAGACCCAGTACTTC. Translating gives CASRTGAETQYF.

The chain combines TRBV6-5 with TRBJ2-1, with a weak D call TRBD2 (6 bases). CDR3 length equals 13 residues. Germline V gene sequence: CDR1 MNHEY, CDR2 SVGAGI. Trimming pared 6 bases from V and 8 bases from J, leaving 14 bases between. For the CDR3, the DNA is TGTGCCAGCAGACTGGGGGGAAGGGATGAGCAGTTCTTC. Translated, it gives CASRLGGRDEQFF.

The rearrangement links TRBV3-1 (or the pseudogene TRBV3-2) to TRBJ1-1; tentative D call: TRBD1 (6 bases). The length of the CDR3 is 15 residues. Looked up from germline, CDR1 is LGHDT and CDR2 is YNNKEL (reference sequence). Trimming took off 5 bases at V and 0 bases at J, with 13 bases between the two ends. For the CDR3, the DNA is TGTGCCAGCAGCGTACAGGGTTCCATGAACACTGAAGCTTTCTTT. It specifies CASSVQGSMNTEAFF.